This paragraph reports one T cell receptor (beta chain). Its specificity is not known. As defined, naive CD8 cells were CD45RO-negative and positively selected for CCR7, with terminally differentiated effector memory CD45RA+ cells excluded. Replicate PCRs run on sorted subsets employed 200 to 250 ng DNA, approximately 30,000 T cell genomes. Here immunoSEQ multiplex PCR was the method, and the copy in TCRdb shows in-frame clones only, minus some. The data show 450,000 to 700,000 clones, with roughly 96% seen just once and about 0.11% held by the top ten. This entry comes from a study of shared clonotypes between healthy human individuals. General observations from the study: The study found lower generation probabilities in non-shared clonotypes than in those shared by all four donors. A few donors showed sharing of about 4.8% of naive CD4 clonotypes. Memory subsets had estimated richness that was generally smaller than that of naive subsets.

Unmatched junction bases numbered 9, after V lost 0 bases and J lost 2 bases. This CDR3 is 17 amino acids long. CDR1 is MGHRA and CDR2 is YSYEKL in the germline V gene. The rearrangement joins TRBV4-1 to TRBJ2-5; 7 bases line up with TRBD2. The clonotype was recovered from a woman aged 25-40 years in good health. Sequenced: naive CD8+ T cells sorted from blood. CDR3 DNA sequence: TGCGCCAGCAGCCAAGATACGCGGGGGAATGTACAAGAGACCCAGTACTTC. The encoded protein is CASSQDTRGNVQETQYF.